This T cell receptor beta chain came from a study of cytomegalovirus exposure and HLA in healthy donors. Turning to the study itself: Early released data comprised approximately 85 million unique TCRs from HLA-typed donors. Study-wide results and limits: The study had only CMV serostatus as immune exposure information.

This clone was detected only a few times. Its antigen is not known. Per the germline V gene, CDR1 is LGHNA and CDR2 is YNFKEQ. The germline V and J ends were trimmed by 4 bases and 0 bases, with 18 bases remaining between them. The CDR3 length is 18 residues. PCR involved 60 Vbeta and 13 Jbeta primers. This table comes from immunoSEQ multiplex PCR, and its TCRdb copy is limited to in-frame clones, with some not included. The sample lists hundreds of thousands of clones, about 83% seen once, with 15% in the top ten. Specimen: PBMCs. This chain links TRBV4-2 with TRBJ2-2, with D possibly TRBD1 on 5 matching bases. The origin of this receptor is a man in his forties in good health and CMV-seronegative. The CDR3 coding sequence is TGTGCCAGCAGCCTTGGAGCCAGGGATTCCACGAACACCGGGGAGCTGTTTTTT. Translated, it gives CASSLGARDSTNTGELFF.